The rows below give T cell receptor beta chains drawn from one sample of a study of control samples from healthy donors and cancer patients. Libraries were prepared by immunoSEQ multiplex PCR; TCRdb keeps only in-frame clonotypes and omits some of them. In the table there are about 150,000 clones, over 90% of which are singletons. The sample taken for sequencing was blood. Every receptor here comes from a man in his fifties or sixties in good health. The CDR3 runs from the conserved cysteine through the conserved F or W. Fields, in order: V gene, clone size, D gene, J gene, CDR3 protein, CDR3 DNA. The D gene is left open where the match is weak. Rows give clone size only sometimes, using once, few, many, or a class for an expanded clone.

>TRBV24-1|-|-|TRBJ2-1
CATAEGPSHEQFF
TGTGCCACCGCGGAGGGCCCCTCCCATGAGCAGTTCTTC
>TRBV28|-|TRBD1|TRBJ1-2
CASSLAHRGPTGGYTF
TGTGCCAGCAGTTTAGCCCACAGGGGGCCCACGGGTGGCTACACCTTC
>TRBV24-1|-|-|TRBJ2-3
CATSDPTIGGTSTDTQYF
TGTGCCACCAGTGACCCAACTATTGGGGGTACGAGCACAGATACGCAGTATTTT
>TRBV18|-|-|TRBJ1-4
CASSPREINEKLFF
TGTGCCAGCTCACCCCGAGAGATTAATGAAAAACTGTTTTTT
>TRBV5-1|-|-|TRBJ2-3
CASSLDGQGTDTQYF
TGCGCCAGCAGCTTGGATGGCCAGGGCACAGATACGCAGTATTTT
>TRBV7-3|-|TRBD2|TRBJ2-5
CASSSMGLAGETQYF
TGTGCCAGCAGCTCCATGGGACTAGCTGGAGAGACCCAGTACTTC
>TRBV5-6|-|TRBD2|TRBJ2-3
CASTDGGRNGDTQYF
TGTGCCAGCACGGACGGCGGGAGGAATGGAGATACGCAGTATTTT
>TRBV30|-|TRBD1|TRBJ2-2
CAWRRGPGELFF
TGTGCCTGGAGGAGGGGGCCCGGGGAGCTGTTTTTT
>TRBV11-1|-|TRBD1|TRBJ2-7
CASSQTGALYEQYF
TGTGCCAGCAGCCAGACAGGGGCGCTCTACGAGCAGTACTTC
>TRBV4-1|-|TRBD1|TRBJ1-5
CASSQVQGDLNQPQHF
TGCGCCAGCAGCCAAGTTCAGGGGGATTTAAATCAGCCCCAGCATTTT
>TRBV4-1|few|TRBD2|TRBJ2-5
CASSQDPPGGVGTQYF
TGCGCCAGCAGCCAAGATCCCCCGGGAGGGGTAGGGACCCAGTACTTC
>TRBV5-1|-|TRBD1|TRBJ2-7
CASSHGTEYEQYF
TGCGCCAGCAGCCACGGGACAGAGTACGAGCAGTACTTC
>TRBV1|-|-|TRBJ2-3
CTSSHPGTGDTQYF
TGCACCAGCAGCCACCCCGGAACCGGGGATACGCAGTATTTT
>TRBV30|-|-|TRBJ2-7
CAWSVGGAVYEQYF
TGTGCCTGGAGTGTTGGGGGCGCGGTTTACGAGCAGTACTTC
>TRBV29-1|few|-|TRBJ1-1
CSVEKGPGSAFF
TGCAGCGTTGAAAAAGGGCCAGGGTCGGCTTTCTTT
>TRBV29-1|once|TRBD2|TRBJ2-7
CSVTSGIPYEQYF
TGCAGCGTTACTAGCGGGATCCCCTACGAGCAGTACTTC
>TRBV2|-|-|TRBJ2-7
CASTPGLFYEQYF
TGTGCCAGCACACCGGGACTGTTCTACGAGCAGTACTTC
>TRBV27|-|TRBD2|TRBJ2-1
CASKAGVGMGEQFF
TGTGCCAGCAAGGCGGGAGTGGGAATGGGTGAGCAGTTCTTC
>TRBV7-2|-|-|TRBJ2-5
CASSLVGVRETQYF
TGTGCCAGCAGCTTAGTAGGGGTCCGGGAGACCCAGTACTTC
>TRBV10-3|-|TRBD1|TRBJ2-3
CAIRGQGASPDTQYF
TGTGCCATCAGGGGACAGGGGGCGTCCCCAGATACGCAGTATTTT
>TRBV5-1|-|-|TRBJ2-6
CASSFGHGGANVLTF
TGCGCCAGCAGCTTTGGTCACGGTGGGGCCAACGTCCTGACTTTC
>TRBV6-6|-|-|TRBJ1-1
CASSYRETTEAFF
TGTGCCAGCAGTTACCGTGAGACCACTGAAGCTTTCTTT
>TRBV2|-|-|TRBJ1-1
CASSYEKTEAFF
TGTGCCAGCAGTTACGAGAAGACTGAAGCTTTCTTT
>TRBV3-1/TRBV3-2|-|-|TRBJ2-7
CASSSRKQGPWEQYF
TGTGCCAGCAGCTCACGAAAACAGGGCCCGTGGGAGCAGTACTTC
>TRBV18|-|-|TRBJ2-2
CASSPPWSGTGELFF
TGTGCCAGCTCACCACCCTGGTCGGGCACCGGGGAGCTGTTTTTT
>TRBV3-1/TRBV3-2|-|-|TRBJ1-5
CASSHSTNNQPQHF
TGTGCCAGCAGCCACTCCACGAATAATCAGCCCCAGCATTTT
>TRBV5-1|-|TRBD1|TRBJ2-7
CASSPGDRAYEQYF
TGCGCCAGCAGCCCCGGGGACAGGGCCTACGAGCAGTACTTC
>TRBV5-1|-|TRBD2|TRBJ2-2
CASSLLAVTGELFF
TGCGCCAGCAGCCTACTAGCGGTCACCGGGGAGCTGTTTTTT
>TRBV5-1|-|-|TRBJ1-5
CASSLEGSYNQPQHF
TGCGCCAGCAGCTTGGAGGGCAGCTACAATCAGCCCCAGCATTTT
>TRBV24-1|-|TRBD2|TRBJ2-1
CAAGGGSSSYNEQFF
TGTGCCGCCGGGGGGGGTTCGAGCTCCTACAATGAGCAGTTCTTC
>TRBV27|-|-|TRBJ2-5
CASSLSGGGRETQYF
TGTGCCAGCAGTTTATCTGGGGGCGGACGGGAGACCCAGTACTTC
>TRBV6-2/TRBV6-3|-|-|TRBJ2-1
CASSSRENNEQFF
TGTGCCAGCAGTTCCAGGGAGAACAATGAGCAGTTCTTC
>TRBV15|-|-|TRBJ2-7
CATSRDGNSYEQYF
TGTGCCACCAGCAGAGATGGCAACTCCTACGAGCAGTACTTC
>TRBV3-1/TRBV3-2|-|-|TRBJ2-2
CASSPSETGELFF
TGTGCCAGCAGTCCTTCGGAAACCGGGGAGCTGTTTTTT
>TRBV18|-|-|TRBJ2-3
CASSPEGRDRRTDTQYF
TGTGCCAGCTCACCGGAGGGTAGGGACAGACGCACAGATACGCAGTATTTT
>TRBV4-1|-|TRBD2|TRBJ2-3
CASSQDWLAGRTDTQYF
TGCGCCAGCAGCCAAGATTGGCTAGCGGGTCGCACAGATACGCAGTATTTT
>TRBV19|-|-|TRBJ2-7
CASSIAGTGPSYF
TGTGCCAGTAGTATAGCGGGCACAGGGCCCTCCTACTTC
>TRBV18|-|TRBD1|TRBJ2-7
CASSPPADRVNPYEQYF
TGTGCCAGCTCACCACCAGCGGACAGGGTTAATCCCTACGAGCAGTACTTC
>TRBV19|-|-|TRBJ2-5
CASSVRVMETQYF
TGTGCCAGTAGTGTCAGGGTTATGGAGACCCAGTACTTC
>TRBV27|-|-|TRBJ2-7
CASRSLVGEQYF
TGTGCCAGCAGATCACTCGTCGGGGAGCAGTACTTC
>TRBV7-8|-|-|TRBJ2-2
CASSLRVAVGAGELFF
TGTGCCAGCAGCTTAAGGGTAGCGGTGGGGGCCGGGGAGCTGTTTTTT
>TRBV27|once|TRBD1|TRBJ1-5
CASSAFTGGRSQPQHF
TGTGCCAGCAGTGCCTTCACAGGGGGCAGGAGTCAGCCCCAGCATTTT
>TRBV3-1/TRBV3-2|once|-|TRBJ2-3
CASSPKGYTQYF
TGTGCCAGCAGCCCGAAGGGCTATACGCAGTATTTT
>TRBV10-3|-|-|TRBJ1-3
CATQGMSGNTIYF
TGTGCCACCCAGGGAATGTCTGGAAACACCATATATTTT
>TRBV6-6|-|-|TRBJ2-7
CASRLTQGKDYEQYF
TGTGCCAGCCGGCTAACCCAGGGGAAGGACTACGAGCAGTACTTC
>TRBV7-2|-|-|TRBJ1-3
CASSLGSSGNTIYF
TGTGCCAGCAGCTTAGGGAGCTCTGGAAACACCATATATTTT
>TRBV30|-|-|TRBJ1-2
CAWSLTARGYTF
TGTGCCTGGAGTCTGACCGCTCGCGGCTACACCTTC
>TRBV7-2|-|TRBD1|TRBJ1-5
CASSLTGEEQPQHF
TGTGCCAGCAGCCTGACAGGGGAAGAACAGCCCCAGCATTTT
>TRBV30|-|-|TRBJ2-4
CAWRRQWLAKNIQYF
TGTGCCTGGAGGAGACAGTGGTTAGCCAAAAACATTCAGTACTTC
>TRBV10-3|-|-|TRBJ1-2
CAISEATGVYGYTF
TGTGCCATCAGTGAAGCGACGGGGGTCTATGGCTACACCTTC
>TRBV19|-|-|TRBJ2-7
CASSISRNAGENEQYF
TGTGCCAGTAGTATTTCCCGGAATGCAGGGGAAAACGAGCAGTACTTC
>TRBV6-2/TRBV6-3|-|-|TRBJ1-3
CASSYETYNSGNTIYF
TGTGCCAGCAGTTATGAAACCTACAACTCTGGAAACACCATATATTTT
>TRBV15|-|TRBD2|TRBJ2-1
CATSAPFGTSGSNNEQFF
TGTGCCACCAGCGCACCATTCGGGACTAGCGGGAGCAACAATGAGCAGTTCTTC
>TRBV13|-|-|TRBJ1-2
CASSQGQNGYTF
TGTGCCAGCAGCCAAGGACAGAATGGCTACACCTTC
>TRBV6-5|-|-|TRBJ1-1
CASSYYGDMNTEAFF
TGTGCCAGCAGTTATTACGGGGACATGAACACTGAAGCTTTCTTT
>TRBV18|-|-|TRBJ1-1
CASSPPSVNTEAFF
TGTGCCAGCTCACCACCTTCAGTGAACACTGAAGCTTTCTTT
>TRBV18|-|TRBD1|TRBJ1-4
CASSPADRADEKLFF
TGTGCCAGCTCACCGGCGGACAGGGCGGATGAAAAACTGTTTTTT
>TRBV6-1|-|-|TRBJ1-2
CASSEEDTGLLGYTF
TGTGCCAGCAGTGAAGAGGATACGGGTCTACTGGGCTACACCTTC
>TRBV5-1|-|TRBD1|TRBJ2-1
CASSLLTGGGDEQFF
TGCGCCAGCAGCTTGTTGACAGGGGGCGGGGATGAGCAGTTCTTC
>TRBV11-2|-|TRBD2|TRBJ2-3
CASSSGGLAGASDTQYF
TGTGCCAGCAGCTCCGGGGGACTAGCGGGAGCTTCCGATACGCAGTATTTT